This T cell receptor (beta chain) was captured by sequencing in a study of T cell responses to AZD1222 COVID-19 vaccine. Study observations and caveats: Following two doses of AZD1222, Spike-specific TCR breadth and depth rose. Mostly white British, mostly female donors; authors suggested clonal diversity may be underestimated.

The V segment lost 4 bases and the J segment 7 bases; nucleotides outside the gene matches: 12. This CDR3 has 15 residues. Germline values: CDR1 LGHDT, CDR2 YNNKEL (reference sequence). Timing groups of about 4 and about 12 weeks for second doses were pooled. About this clone itself: Its antigen is undetermined.

Profiling relied on immunoSEQ multiplex PCR, and the TCRdb table lists in-frame clones only, not all of them. Of under 130,000 clones listed, roughly nine tenths are singletons. Sequenced material: peripheral blood, taken 28 days after the second AZD1222 dose. This TCR derives from an adult who received the AZD1222 COVID-19 vaccine. This chain joins TRBV3-1 (or the pseudogene TRBV3-2) and TRBJ2-5; 7 positions match TRBD2. CDR3 in DNA: TGTGCCAGCAGCCCCGGGGGGAGTGGTGGTTGGACCCAGTACTTC. Translation gives CASSPGGSGGWTQYF.